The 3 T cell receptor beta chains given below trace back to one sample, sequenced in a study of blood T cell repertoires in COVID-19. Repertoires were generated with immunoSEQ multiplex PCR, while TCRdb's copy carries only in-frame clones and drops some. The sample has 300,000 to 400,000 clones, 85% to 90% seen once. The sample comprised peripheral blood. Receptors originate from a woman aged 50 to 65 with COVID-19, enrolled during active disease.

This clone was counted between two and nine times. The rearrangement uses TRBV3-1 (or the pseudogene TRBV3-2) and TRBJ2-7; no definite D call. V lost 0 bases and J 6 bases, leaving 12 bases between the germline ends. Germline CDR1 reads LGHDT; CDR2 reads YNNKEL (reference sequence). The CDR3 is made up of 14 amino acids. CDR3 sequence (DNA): TGTGCCAGCAGCCAAGACCCCGAGCGCGTCGAGCAGTACTTC. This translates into CASSQDPERVEQYF.

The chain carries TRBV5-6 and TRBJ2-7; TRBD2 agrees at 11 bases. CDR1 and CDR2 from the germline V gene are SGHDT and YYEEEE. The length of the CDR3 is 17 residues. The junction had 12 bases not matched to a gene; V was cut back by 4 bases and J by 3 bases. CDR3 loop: CASSRIASGRFVYEQYF. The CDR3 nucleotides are TGTGCCAGCAGCCGCATCGCTAGCGGGAGGTTCGTCTACGAGCAGTACTTC.

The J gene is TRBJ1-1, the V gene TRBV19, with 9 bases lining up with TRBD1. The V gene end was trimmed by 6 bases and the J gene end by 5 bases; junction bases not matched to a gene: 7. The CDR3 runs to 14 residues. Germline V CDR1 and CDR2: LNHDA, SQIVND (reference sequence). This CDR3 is CASRPKGQGTEAFF. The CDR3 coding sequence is TGTGCCAGTAGACCCAAGGGACAGGGAACTGAAGCTTTCTTT.